This entry concerns a single T cell receptor (beta chain). The sample originates from a study of blood T cell repertoires in COVID-19. With V trimmed by 6 bases and J by 8 bases, 5 bases remained unmatched. The CDR3 sequence is 12 residues long. The germline gives CDR1 LGHDT, CDR2 YNNKEL (reference sequence). Here immunoSEQ multiplex PCR was the method, and the copy in TCRdb shows in-frame clones only, minus some. Here the sample spans about 390,000 clones, about 87% being singletons. Assignment of participants to cohorts was predicated upon participant-reported clinical history. The chain couples TRBV3-1 (or the pseudogene TRBV3-2) to TRBJ1-1; 8 positions match TRBD1. This receptor was obtained from a woman between 45 and 65 years old who had recovered from COVID-19. The sample taken for sequencing was PBMCs or T cells enriched from blood (not recorded which). CDR3: CASRDDRGEAFF. As DNA, the CDR3 is TGTGCCAGCAGGGACGACAGGGGAGAAGCTTTCTTT.